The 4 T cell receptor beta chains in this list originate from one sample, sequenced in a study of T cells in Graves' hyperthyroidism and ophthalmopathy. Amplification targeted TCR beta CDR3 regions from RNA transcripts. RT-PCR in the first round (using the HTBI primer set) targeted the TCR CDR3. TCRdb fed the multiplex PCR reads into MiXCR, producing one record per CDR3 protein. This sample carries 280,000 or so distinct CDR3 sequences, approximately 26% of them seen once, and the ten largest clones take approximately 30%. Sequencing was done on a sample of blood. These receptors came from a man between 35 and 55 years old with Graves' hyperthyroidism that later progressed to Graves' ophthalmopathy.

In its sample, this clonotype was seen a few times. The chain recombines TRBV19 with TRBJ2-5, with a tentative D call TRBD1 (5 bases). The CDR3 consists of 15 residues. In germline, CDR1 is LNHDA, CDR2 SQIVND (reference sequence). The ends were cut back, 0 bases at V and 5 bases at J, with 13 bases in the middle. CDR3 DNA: TGTGCCAGTAGTATAGAAGGGGAAAGGACGGAGACCCAGTACTTC. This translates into CASSIEGERTETQYF.

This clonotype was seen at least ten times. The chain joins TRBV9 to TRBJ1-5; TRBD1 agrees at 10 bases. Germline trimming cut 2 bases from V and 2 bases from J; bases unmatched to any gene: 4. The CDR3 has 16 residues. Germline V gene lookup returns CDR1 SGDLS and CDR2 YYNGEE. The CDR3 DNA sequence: TGTGCCAGCAGCGTTGGGACAGGGGATCGCAATCAGCCCCAGCATTTT. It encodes CASSVGTGDRNQPQHF.

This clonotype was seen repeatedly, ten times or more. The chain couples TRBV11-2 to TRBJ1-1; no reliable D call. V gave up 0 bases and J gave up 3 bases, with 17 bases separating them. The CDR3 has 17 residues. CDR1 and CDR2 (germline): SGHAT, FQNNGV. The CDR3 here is CASSLDHYGRRYTEAFF. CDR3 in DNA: TGTGCCAGCAGCTTAGATCATTACGGGCGGAGGTACACTGAAGCTTTCTTT.

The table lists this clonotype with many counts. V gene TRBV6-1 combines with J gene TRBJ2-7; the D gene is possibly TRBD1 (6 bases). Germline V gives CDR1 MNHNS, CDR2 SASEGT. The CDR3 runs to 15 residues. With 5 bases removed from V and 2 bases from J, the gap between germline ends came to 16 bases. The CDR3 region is CASSRTALGTYEQYF. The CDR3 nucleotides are TGTGCCAGCAGTCGGACAGCCCTCGGGACCTACGAGCAGTACTTC.